The present T cell receptor (beta chain) was sequenced within a study of blood T cell repertoires in COVID-19. Libraries were prepared by immunoSEQ multiplex PCR; TCRdb keeps only in-frame clonotypes and omits some of them. The repertoire holds under 65,000 clones, with more than 75% as singletons. The CDR3 length is 13 residues. Trimming shortened V by 2 bases and J by 6 bases, and 10 bases separated the two germline ends. From germline, CDR1 is SGHTA and CDR2 FQGTGA. The clonotype comes from a man older than 75 in a cohort sampled during active COVID-19. The V and J genes are TRBV7-3 and TRBJ1-1; no definite D call. The source material was peripheral blood. The CDR3 loop reads CASSLGGRSEAFF. In DNA form, the CDR3 reads TGTGCCAGCAGCTTAGGCGGCAGATCTGAAGCTTTCTTT.